This T cell receptor beta chain emerged from a study of blood T cell repertoires in COVID-19. Study overall: Sample material is recorded as cDNA or gDNA derived from T cells, B-cell-depleted T cells, or PBMCs.

The V end was cut by 0 bases, the J end by 10 bases, with 21 bases between. This CDR3 region has 16 residues. Germline CDR1 is SGHTS and CDR2 is YDEGEE. In the authors' workflow: By means of reference gene primer amplification, nucleated cell counts were estimated. The data were produced by immunoSEQ multiplex PCR, yet TCRdb's version contains in-frame clones alone and is incomplete. Clone size and the V and J calls come from that table; the DNA yielded D and trimming. The sample includes fewer than 200,000 clones, 65% to 85% of them seen just once. Allocation to cohorts depended on clinical history reported by the participants.

Material for sequencing was PBMCs or T cells enriched from blood (not recorded which). The receptor was isolated from a woman aged 50 to 60 in a cohort exposed to, infected with or recovered from COVID-19 (not recorded which). The gene calls are TRBV5-8 and TRBJ2-3; a possible D gene is TRBD1 (6 bases). The DNA for the CDR3 is TGTGCCAGCAGCTTGGTTTATGGGACATCGGTCAATTCGCAGTATTTT. This translates into CASSLVYGTSVNSQYF.